The 26 T cell receptor beta chains below all came from one sample that was sequenced in a study of blood T cell repertoires in COVID-19. Libraries were prepared by immunoSEQ multiplex PCR; TCRdb keeps only in-frame clonotypes and omits some of them. The data hold about 270,000 clones, with 86% observed a single time. Sequenced sample: PBMCs or T cells enriched from blood (not recorded which). Source of these receptors: a woman under 30 who had recovered from COVID-19.

This clone has a handful of counts. The chain combines TRBV10-3 with TRBJ2-5; 10 positions agree with TRBD2. V gave up 1 base and J gave up 5 bases; unmatched junction bases: 10. Germline CDR1 is ENHRY and CDR2 is SYGVKD. The CDR3 loop spans 17 amino acids. The CDR3 here is CAISELASGGAGETQYF. DNA for the CDR3: TGTGCCATCAGTGAGTTGGCTAGCGGGGGAGCTGGGGAGACCCAGTACTTC.

The chain is built from TRBV11-3 and TRBJ2-7; TRBD1 agrees at 8 bases. The V gene end was trimmed by 1 base and the J gene end by 5 bases; junction bases not matched to a gene: 10. The CDR3 length is 16 residues. Germline V CDR1 and CDR2: SGHNT, YENEEA. In nucleotides, the CDR3 is TGTGCCAGCAGCTTAGCGGGGCCAGGGGGCCACAACGAGCAGTACTTC. Its protein is CASSLAGPGGHNEQYF. Filled out from reference TRBV11-3 and TRBJ2-7, the complete variable domain reads EAGVVQSPRYKIIEKKQPVAFWCNPISGHNTLYWYLQNLGQGPELLIRYENEEAVDDSQLPKDRFSAERLKGVDSTLKIQPAELGDSAVYLCASSLAGPGGHNEQYFGPGTRLTVT.

The chain employs TRBV15 and TRBJ2-7, with 7 bases identical to TRBD2. With V trimmed by 3 bases and J by 6 bases, 11 bases remained unmatched. The CDR3 totals 15 residues. Germline-derived CDR1 and CDR2 are LNHNV and YYDKDF (reference sequence). DNA of the CDR3: TGTGCCACCAGCAGGCGGAGCGGGGCCCTTTCCGAGCAGTACTTC. Translating gives CATSRRSGALSEQYF.

The chain employs TRBV19 and TRBJ1-5, with a weak D call TRBD1 (5 bases). The CDR3 loop spans 14 amino acids. CDR1 LNHDA and CDR2 SQIVND come from the germline V gene (reference sequence). The V end lost 8 bases, the J end lost 4 bases, and 15 bases lay between the germline ends. The CDR3 sequence is CASGEGWGNQPQHF. In nucleotides, the CDR3 is TGTGCCAGTGGGGAGGGGTGGGGGAATCAGCCCCAGCATTTT.

This clone was seen only once. The chain joins TRBV18 to TRBJ1-3; 7 nucleotides match TRBD1. The V gene end was trimmed by 2 bases and the J gene end by 0 bases; junction bases not matched to a gene: 7. Germline assignment: CDR1 KGHSH and CDR2 LQKENI. CDR3 size: 17 residues. The CDR3 region has the DNA TGTGCCAGCTCACCAACACGACAGGGCGACTCTGGAAACACCATATATTTT. Translation gives CASSPTRQGDSGNTIYF.

This clone was found a few times. The rearrangement links TRBV4-3 to TRBJ2-7; 7 bases map to TRBD2. The CDR3 loop spans 13 amino acids. CDR1 LGHNA and CDR2 YSLEER come from the germline V gene. V gave up 4 bases and J gave up 6 bases; unmatched junction bases: 6. This chain's CDR3 is CASSPKLASEQYF. The CDR3 region has the DNA TGCGCCAGCAGCCCAAAACTAGCGTCCGAGCAGTACTTC.

This chain's CDR3 is CASSPERQGRGYGYTF. The DNA of the CDR3 is TGTGCCAGCTCACCTGAGCGACAGGGTAGGGGCTATGGCTACACCTTC. The chain uses TRBV18 and TRBJ1-2; 7 bases line up with TRBD1. Germline values: CDR1 KGHSH, CDR2 LQKENI. This CDR3 is built from 16 residues. V lost 3 bases and J lost 4; bases outside the gene matches: 11.

The chain couples TRBV11-3 to TRBJ1-2, with 9 bases that match TRBD1. The V gene end was trimmed by 0 bases and the J gene end by 6 bases; junction bases not matched to a gene: 2. Germline lookup yields CDR1 SGHNT and CDR2 YENEEA. The CDR3 has 14 amino acids. The CDR3 region has the DNA TGTGCCAGCAGCTTAGAAAGGACAGGGGATGGCTACACCTTC. This codes for CASSLERTGDGYTF.

This clone was observed a single time. The V and J genes are TRBV29-1 and TRBJ1-2; TRBD1 agrees at 7 bases. The trim removed 3 bases at V and 3 bases at J, leaving 4 bases unmatched. Looked up from germline, CDR1 is SQVTM and CDR2 is ANQGSEA. CDR3 size: 13 residues. The CDR3 DNA reads TGCAGCGTTGACTCCCAGGGGGACTATGGCTACACCTTC. Its protein product is CSVDSQGDYGYTF. Full variable domain (missing parts from reference TRBV29-1 and TRBJ1-2): SAVISQKPSRDICQRGTSLTIQCQVDSQVTMMFWYRQQPGQSLTLIATANQGSEATYESGFVIDKFPISRPNLTFSTLTVSNMSPEDSSIYLCSVDSQGDYGYTFGSGTRLTVV.

V is TRBV7-3 and J is TRBJ2-1, with 13 bases matching TRBD2. V trimming: 2 bases; J trimming: 2 bases; junction bases outside the gene matches: 9. The CDR3 sequence is 19 residues long. The germline V gene has CDR1 SGHTA and CDR2 FQGTGA. The CDR3 DNA reads TGTGCCAGCAGCTTAGGACTAGCGGGAGTAAGTGGGGCCTACAATGAGCAGTTCTTC. Its protein product is CASSLGLAGVSGAYNEQFF. Drawing the rest from reference TRBV7-3 and TRBJ2-1, the complete variable domain is GAGVSQTPSNKVTEKGKYVELRCDPISGHTALYWYRQSLGQGPEFLIYFQGTGAADDSGLPNDRFFAVRPEGSVSTLKIQRTERGDSAVYLCASSLGLAGVSGAYNEQFFGPGTRLTVL.

V usage is TRBV10-3 and J usage is TRBJ2-1; 8 positions agree with TRBD1. Germline trimming cut 10 bases from V and 7 bases from J; bases unmatched to any gene: 3. The CDR3 has 11 residues. Germline assignment: CDR1 ENHRY and CDR2 SYGVKD. In DNA form, the CDR3 reads TGTGCCACCACAGGGGGGAATGAGCAGTTCTTC. It is translated as CATTGGNEQFF.

The V and J genes are TRBV19 and TRBJ2-4; 7 nucleotides line up with TRBD1. The V gene's germline CDR1 is LNHDA and CDR2 SQIVND (reference sequence). This CDR3 comprises 13 residues. Unmatched junction bases numbered 6, after V lost 5 bases and J lost 8 bases. CDR3 DNA sequence: TGTGCCAGTAGTGGACAGGTGACGGACATTCAGTACTTC. Residues: CASSGQVTDIQYF.

This clone appeared a few times. The chain employs TRBV4-1 and TRBJ2-7; a weak D match, TRBD1 (5 bases). The length of the CDR3 is 14 residues. Germline V gene sequence: CDR1 MGHRA, CDR2 YSYEKL. Trimming pared 0 bases from V and 5 bases from J, leaving 11 bases between. The CDR3 sequence is CASSQDRVGHEQYF. The CDR3 DNA reads as TGCGCCAGCAGCCAAGACAGGGTTGGCCACGAGCAGTACTTC.

V gene TRBV19 combines with J gene TRBJ1-1, with a possible D match to TRBD1 (5 bases). From germline, CDR1 is LNHDA and CDR2 SQIVND (reference sequence). The CDR3 covers 16 residues. Trimming shortened V by 5 bases and J by 3 bases, and 19 bases separated the two germline ends. The CDR3 loop reads CASSPSTGEYHTEAFF. CDR3 coding DNA: TGTGCCAGTAGTCCATCTACAGGCGAGTATCACACTGAAGCTTTCTTT.

The CDR3 coding sequence is TGTGCCAGCAGCTTAATAAGAGGAGGTGAGCAGTTCTTC. As protein: CASSLIRGGEQFF. The gene calls are TRBV7-3 and TRBJ2-1; weak D call: TRBD2 (5 bases). The CDR3 sequence is 13 residues long. V lost 1 base and J lost 9, with 10 bases in between. The V gene's germline CDR1 is SGHTA and CDR2 FQGTGA.

The chain uses TRBV9 and TRBJ2-3; 7 bases map to TRBD2. The ends lost 4 bases at V and 5 bases at J; junction bases unmatched: 13. CDR3 length equals 16 residues. CDR1 and CDR2 (germline): SGDLS, YYNGEE. CDR3 in DNA: TGTGCCAGCAGCCCCCGACTAGCTCAAGGCGGAGATACGCAGTATTTT. As protein: CASSPRLAQGGDTQYF.

CDR3 coding DNA: TGTGCCAGTAGTATCGGGACAGGGGTTTTCGAGCAGTACTTC. The encoded protein is CASSIGTGVFEQYF. This rearrangement joins TRBV19 to TRBJ2-7; 10 nucleotides align to TRBD1. The CDR3 consists of 14 residues. Germline CDR1 is LNHDA and CDR2 is SQIVND (reference sequence). The V and J ends lost 3 bases and 6 bases, in that order; junction bases with no gene match: 5.

V gene TRBV28 combines with J gene TRBJ2-5, with D maybe TRBD2 (5 bases). CDR3 length: 15 residues. Trimming took off 4 bases at V and 4 bases at J, with 16 bases between the two ends. CDR1 MDHEN and CDR2 SYDVKM come from the germline V gene. DNA of the CDR3: TGTGCCAGCAGTTCCTTGGAGGAAACGGGAGAGACCCAGTACTTC. It codes for CASSSLEETGETQYF.

This clone has just one count. The V gene is TRBV18, the J gene TRBJ1-5; possibly TRBD1 for D (5 bases). Trimming took 6 bases from V and 4 from J, leaving 10 bases between them. Germline V gives CDR1 KGHSH, CDR2 LQKENI. The length of the CDR3 is 13 residues. The CDR3: CASSRQRNQPQHF. DNA of the CDR3: TGTGCCAGCTCTCGACAGAGAAATCAGCCCCAGCATTTT. The whole variable domain, filled in from reference TRBV18 and TRBJ1-5, reads NAGVMQNPRHLVRRRGQEARLRCSPMKGHSHVYWYRQLPEEGLKFMVYLQKENIIDESGMPKERFSAEFPKEGPSILRIQQVVRGDSAAYFCASSRQRNQPQHFGDGTRLSIL.

The rearrangement joins TRBV11-3 to TRBJ2-7, with a possible D match to TRBD2 (7 bases). Germline V lookup: CDR1 SGHNT, CDR2 YENEEA. Trimming stripped 5 bases from V and 2 bases from J, with 19 bases between. The CDR3 extends over 16 amino acids. The CDR3 sequence is CASSPPGGTSAYEQYF. Written as DNA, the CDR3 is TGTGCCAGCAGCCCTCCCGGGGGGACAAGTGCCTACGAGCAGTACTTC.

CDR3: CASSPGLANYGYTF. The CDR3, as DNA: TGTGCCAGCAGTCCAGGGTTAGCTAACTATGGCTACACCTTC. This rearrangement joins TRBV27 to TRBJ1-2; tentative D call: TRBD1 (5 bases). Germline V gives CDR1 MNHEY, CDR2 SMNVEV (reference sequence). The CDR3 is 14 amino acids. Trimming took off 5 bases at V and 0 bases at J, with 10 bases between the two ends.

This clone showed up just a few times. The CDR3 sequence is CASSDLFRVHGYTF. Here the CDR3 DNA reads TGTGCCAGCAGTGACCTTTTCAGGGTTCATGGCTACACCTTC. This rearrangement joins TRBV9 to TRBJ1-2; tentative D call: TRBD1 (5 bases). Germline V CDR1 and CDR2: SGDLS, YYNGEE. V lost 5 bases and J 6 bases, leaving 17 bases between the germline ends. The CDR3 length is 14 residues.

The chain combines TRBV30 with TRBJ1-2; the D is unclear. The CDR3 length is 13 residues. Per the germline V gene, CDR1 is GTSNPN and CDR2 is SVGIG (reference sequence). Trimming removed 4 bases at V and 4 bases at J, with 13 bases between. CDR3 sequence: CAWKNTNLYGYTF. The CDR3 DNA reads TGTGCCTGGAAAAACACGAATCTCTATGGCTACACCTTC.

This CDR3 is CASSPIYGAGELFF. The DNA for the CDR3 is TGTGCCAGCAGCCCGATCTATGGTGCCGGGGAGCTGTTTTTT. The J gene is TRBJ2-2, the V gene TRBV7-2; D uncertain. Germline V gene lookup returns CDR1 SGHTA and CDR2 FQGNSA. This CDR3 contains 14 residues. V lost 5 bases and J 6 bases, leaving 13 bases between the germline ends.

The rearrangement uses TRBV7-9 and TRBJ2-7; maybe TRBD1 (6 bases). CDR1 is SEHNR, CDR2 FQNEAQ, per germline (reference sequence). The V gene lost 3 bases and the J gene lost 6 bases, with 18 bases spanning the gap. The CDR3 has 15 amino acids. DNA for the CDR3: TGTGCCAGCAGCTTCACAATAAGGGGGAGCCGCGAGCAGTACTTC. This gives the protein CASSFTIRGSREQYF.

This chain uses TRBV5-4 with TRBJ2-7; 9 bases map to TRBD2. The V and J ends lost 4 bases and 2 bases, in that order; junction bases with no gene match: 7. The germline CDR1 and CDR2 sequences are SGHNT and YYREEE (reference sequence). CDR3 length equals 15 residues. CDR3 DNA sequence: TGTGCCAGCAGCCGTACTGGCGGGGGGGCCTACGAGCAGTACTTC. The encoded protein is CASSRTGGGAYEQYF.